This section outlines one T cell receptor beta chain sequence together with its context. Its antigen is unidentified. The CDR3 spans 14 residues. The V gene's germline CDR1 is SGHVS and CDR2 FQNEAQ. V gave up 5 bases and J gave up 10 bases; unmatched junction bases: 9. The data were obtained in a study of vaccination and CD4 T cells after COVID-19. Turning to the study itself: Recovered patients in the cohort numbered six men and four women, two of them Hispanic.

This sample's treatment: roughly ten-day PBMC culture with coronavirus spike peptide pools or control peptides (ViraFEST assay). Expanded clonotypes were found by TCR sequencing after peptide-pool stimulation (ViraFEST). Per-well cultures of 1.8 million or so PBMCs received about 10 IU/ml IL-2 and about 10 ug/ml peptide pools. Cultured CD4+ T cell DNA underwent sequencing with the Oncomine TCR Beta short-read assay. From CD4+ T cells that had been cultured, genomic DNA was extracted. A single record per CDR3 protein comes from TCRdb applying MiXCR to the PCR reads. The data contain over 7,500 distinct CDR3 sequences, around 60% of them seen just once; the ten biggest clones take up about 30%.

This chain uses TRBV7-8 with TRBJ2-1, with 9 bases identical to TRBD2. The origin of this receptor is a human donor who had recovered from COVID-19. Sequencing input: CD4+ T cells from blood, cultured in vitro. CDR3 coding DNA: TGTGCCAGCAGCCAGGGAGGCCTAGCGGGGGAGCAGTTCTTC. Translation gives CASSQGGLAGEQFF.